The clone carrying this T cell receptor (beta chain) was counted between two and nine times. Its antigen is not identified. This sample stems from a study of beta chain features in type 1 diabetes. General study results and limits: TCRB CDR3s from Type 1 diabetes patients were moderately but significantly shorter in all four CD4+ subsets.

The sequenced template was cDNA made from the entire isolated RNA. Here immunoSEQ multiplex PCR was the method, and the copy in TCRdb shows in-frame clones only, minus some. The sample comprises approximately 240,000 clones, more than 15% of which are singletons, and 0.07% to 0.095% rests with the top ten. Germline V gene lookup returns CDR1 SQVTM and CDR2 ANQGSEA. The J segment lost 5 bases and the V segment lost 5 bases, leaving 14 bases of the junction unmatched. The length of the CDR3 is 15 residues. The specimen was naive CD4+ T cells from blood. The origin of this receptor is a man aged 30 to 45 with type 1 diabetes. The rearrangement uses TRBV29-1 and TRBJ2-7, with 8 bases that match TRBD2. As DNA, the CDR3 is TGCAGCGTTAAGGAGATGGGGCGGGAGGAGCACGAGCAGTACTTC. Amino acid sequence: CSVKEMGREEHEQYF.